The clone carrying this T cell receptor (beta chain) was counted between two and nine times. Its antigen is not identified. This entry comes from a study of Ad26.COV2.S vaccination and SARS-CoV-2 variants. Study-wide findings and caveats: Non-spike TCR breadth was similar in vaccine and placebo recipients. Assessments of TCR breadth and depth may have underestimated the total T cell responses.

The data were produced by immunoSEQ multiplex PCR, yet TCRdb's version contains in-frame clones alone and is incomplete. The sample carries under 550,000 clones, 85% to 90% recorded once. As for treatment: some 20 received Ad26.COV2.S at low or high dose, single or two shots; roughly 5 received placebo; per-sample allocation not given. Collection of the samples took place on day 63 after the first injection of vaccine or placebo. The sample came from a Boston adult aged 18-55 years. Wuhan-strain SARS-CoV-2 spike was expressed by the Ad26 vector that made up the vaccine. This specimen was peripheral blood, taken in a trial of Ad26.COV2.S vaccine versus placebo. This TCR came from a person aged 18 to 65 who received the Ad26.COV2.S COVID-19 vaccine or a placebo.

The CDR3 region is CASRGGSSRGNQPQHF. The CDR3 DNA is TGTGCCTCAAGGGGGGGTTCTTCGAGAGGCAATCAGCCCCAGCATTTT. V and J are TRBV30 and TRBJ1-5; tentatively, D is TRBD1 (6 bases). V lost 7 bases and J lost 2, with 21 bases in between. This CDR3 has 16 residues. CDR1 is GTSNPN and CDR2 is SVGIG in the germline V gene (reference sequence).